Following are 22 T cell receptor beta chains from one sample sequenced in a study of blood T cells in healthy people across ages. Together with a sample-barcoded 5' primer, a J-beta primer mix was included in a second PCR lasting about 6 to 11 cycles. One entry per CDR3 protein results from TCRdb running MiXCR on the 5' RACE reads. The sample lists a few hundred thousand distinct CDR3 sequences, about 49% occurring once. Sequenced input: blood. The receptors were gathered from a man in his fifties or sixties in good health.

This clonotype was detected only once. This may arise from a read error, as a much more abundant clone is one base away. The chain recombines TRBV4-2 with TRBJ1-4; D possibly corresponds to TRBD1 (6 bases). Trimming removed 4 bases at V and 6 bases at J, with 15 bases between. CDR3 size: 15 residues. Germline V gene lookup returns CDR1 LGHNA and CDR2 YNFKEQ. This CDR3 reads CASSLVRQVDEKLFF. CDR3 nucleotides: TGTGCCAGCAGCCTAGTGCGACAGGTAGATGAAAAACTGTTTTTT.

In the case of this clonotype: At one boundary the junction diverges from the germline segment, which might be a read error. The CDR3 DNA reads TGTGCCAACAGTTCAGGATCAGGGGGCGGATACGAGCAGTACTTC. Its translation: CANSSGSGGGYEQYF. The chain couples TRBV28 to TRBJ2-7, with 8 bases matching TRBD1. CDR3 length: 15 residues. Germline loops: CDR1 MDHEN, CDR2 SYDVKM.

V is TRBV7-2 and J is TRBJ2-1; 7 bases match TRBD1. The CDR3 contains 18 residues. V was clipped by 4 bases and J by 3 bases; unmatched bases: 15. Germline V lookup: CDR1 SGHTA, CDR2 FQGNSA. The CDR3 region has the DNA TGTGCCAGCAGCTCGCAATTTGCCGACAGGGTAAACTACAATGAGCAGTTCTTC. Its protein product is CASSSQFADRVNYNEQFF.

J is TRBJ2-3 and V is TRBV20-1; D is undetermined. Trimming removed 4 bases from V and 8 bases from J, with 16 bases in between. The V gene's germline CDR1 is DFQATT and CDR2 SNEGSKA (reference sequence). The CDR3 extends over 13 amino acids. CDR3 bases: TGCAGTGCTATATTTGGGTATTCTGGTACGCAGTATTTT. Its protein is CSAIFGYSGTQYF.

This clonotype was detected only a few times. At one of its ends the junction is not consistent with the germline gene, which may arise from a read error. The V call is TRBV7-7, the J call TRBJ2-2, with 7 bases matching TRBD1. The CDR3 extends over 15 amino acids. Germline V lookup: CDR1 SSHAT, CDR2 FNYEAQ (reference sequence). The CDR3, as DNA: TGTGCTAGCAGCTCCCGGACAGGGAACACCGGGGAGCTGTTTTTT. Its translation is CASSSRTGNTGELFF. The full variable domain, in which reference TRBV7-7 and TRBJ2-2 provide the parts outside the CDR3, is GAGVSQSPRYKVTKRGQDVTLRCDPISSHATLYWYQQALGQGPEFLTYFNYEAQPDKSGLPSDRFSAERPEGSISTLTIQRTEQRDSAMYRCASSSRTGNTGELFFGEGSRLTVL.

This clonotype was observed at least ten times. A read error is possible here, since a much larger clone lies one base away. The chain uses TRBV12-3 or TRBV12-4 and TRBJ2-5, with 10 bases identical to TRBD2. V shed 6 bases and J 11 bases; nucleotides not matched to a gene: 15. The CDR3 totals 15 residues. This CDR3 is CASRELAGSHNEQYF. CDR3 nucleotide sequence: TGTGCCAGCAGAGAACTAGCGGGGAGTCACAATGAGCAGTACTTC.

Written as DNA, the CDR3 is TGCAGTGCTAGTTCCGCGGGAGGAAGCAACGAGCAGTACTTC. Amino acids: CSASSAGGSNEQYF. The chain joins TRBV20-1 to TRBJ2-7, with 8 nucleotides matching TRBD2. Unmatched junction bases numbered 9, after V lost 3 bases and J lost 5 bases. CDR1 and CDR2 from the germline V gene are DFQATT and SNEGSKA (reference sequence). The CDR3 length is 14 residues.

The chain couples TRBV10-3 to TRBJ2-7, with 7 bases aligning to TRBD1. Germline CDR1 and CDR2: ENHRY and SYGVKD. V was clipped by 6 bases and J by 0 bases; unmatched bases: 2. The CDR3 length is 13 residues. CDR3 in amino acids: CAIRDRSSYEQYF. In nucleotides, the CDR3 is TGTGCCATCAGGGACAGGAGCTCCTACGAGCAGTACTTC.

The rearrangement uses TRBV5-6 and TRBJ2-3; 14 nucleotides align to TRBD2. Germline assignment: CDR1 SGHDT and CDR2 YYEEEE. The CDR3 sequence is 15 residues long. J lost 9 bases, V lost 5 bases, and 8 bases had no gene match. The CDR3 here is CASSNAGTSGSTQYF. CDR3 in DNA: TGTGCCAGCAGTAACGCCGGGACTAGCGGGAGCACGCAGTATTTT.

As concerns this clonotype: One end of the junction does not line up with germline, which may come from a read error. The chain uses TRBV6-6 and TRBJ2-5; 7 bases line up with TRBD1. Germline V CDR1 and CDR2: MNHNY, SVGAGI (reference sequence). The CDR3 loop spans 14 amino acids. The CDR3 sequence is CASSPRTGQETRYF. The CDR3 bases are TGTGCCAGCAGTCCCAGGACAGGCCAAGAGACCCGGTACTTC.

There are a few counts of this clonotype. The chain's CDR3 is CSARDMGVSRIEQYF. The CDR3 DNA is TGCAGTGCTAGAGATATGGGGGTGTCCCGGATTGAGCAGTACTTC. The chain has TRBV20-1 and TRBJ2-7; D assignment may be TRBD1 or TRBD2 (5 bases each). V lost 0 bases and J 7 bases, leaving 19 bases between the germline ends. Germline V lookup: CDR1 DFQATT, CDR2 SNEGSKA (reference sequence). This CDR3 comprises 15 residues.

This CDR3 reads CASRQDPQTQFF. The CDR3 DNA sequence: TGTGCCAGCAGGCAGGACCCGCAGACGCAGTTCTTC. The chain links TRBV6-2 or TRBV6-3 to TRBJ2-1; D remains unclear. Per the germline V gene, CDR1 is MNHEY and CDR2 is SVGEGT. This CDR3 spans 12 amino acids. Trimming removed 6 bases from V and 12 bases from J, with 15 bases in between.

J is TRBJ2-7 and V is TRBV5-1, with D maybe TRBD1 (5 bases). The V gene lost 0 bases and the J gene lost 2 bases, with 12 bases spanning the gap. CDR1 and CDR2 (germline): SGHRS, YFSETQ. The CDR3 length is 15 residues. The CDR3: CASSLARQGPYEQYF. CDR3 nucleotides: TGCGCCAGCAGCTTGGCCCGCCAGGGTCCCTACGAGCAGTACTTC. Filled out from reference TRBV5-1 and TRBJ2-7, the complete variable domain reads KAGVTQTPRYLIKTRGQQVTLSCSPISGHRSVSWYQQTPGQGLQFLFEYFSETQRNKGNFPGRFSGRQFSNSRSEMNVSTLELGDSALYLCASSLARQGPYEQYFGPGTRLTVT.

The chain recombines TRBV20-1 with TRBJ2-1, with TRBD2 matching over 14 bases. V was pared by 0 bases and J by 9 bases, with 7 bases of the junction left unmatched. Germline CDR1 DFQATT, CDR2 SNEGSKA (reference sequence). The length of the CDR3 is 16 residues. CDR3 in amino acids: CSAREGLAGVYGEQFF. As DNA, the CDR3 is TGCAGTGCTAGAGAGGGACTAGCGGGAGTGTACGGTGAGCAGTTCTTC.

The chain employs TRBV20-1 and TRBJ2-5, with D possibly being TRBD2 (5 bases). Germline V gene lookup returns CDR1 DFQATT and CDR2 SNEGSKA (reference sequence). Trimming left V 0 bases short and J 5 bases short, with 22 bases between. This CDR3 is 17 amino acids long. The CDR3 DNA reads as TGCAGTGCTAGAGATCTTCATCCTAGCTGGGGAACGGAGACCCAGTACTTC. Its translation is CSARDLHPSWGTETQYF.

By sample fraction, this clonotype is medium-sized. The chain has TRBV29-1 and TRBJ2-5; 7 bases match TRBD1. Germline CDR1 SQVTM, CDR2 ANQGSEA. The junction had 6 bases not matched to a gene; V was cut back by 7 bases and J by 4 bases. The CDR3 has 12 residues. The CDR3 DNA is TGCAGCGCCGGGGACAGTACAGAGACCCAGTACTTC. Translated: CSAGDSTETQYF.

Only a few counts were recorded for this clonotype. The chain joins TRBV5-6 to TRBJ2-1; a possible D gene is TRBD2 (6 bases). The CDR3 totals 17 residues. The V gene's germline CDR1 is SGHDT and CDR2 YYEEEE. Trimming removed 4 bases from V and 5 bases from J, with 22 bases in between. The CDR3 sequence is CASSIGSGTPGHNEQFF. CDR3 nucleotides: TGTGCCAGCAGCATTGGGTCCGGGACTCCCGGACACAATGAGCAGTTCTTC. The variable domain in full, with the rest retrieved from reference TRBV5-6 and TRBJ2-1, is DAGVTQSPTHLIKTRGQQVTLRCSPKSGHDTVSWYQQALGQGPQFIFQYYEEEERQRGNFPDRFSGHQFPNYSSELNVNALLLGDSALYLCASSIGSGTPGHNEQFFGPGTRLTVL.

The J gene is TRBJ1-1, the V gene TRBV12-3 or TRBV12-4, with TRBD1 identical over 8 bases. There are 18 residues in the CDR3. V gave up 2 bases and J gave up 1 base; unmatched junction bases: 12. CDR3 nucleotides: TGTGCCAGCAGTTTAACTTCCAGGGGGCTAACAAGGAACACTGAAGCTTTCTTT. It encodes CASSLTSRGLTRNTEAFF.

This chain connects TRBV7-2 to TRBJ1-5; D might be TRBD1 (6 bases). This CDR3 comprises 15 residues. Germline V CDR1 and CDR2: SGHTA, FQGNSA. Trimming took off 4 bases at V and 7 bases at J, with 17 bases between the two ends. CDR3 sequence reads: CASSSGGGVGQPQHF. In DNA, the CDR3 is TGTGCCAGCAGCTCCGGAGGGGGGGTGGGACAGCCCCAGCATTTT.

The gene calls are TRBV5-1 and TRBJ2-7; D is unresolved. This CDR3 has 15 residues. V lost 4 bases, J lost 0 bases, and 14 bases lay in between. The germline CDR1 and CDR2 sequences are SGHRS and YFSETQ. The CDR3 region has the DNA TGCGCCAGCAGCATGAGACAATCGAGCTCCTACGAGCAGTACTTC. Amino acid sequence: CASSMRQSSSYEQYF.

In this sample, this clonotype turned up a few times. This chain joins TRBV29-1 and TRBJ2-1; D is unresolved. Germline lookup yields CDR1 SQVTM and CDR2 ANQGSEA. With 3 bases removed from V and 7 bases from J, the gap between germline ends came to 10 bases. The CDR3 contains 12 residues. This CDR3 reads CSVEPMGNEQFF. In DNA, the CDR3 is TGCAGCGTTGAGCCAATGGGGAATGAGCAGTTCTTC.

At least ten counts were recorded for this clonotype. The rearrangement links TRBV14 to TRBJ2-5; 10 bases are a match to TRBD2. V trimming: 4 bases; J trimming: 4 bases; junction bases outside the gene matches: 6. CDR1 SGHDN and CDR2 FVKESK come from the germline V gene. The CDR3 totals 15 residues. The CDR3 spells CASSRIAGGRETQYF. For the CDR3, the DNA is TGTGCCAGCAGCCGGATAGCGGGAGGACGAGAGACCCAGTACTTC. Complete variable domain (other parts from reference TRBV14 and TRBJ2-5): EAGVTQFPSHSVIEKGQTVTLRCDPISGHDNLYWYRRVMGKEIKFLLHFVKESKQDESGMPNNRFLAERTGGTYSTLKVQPAELEDSGVYFCASSRIAGGRETQYFGPGTRLLVL.